This section outlines one T cell receptor beta chain sequence together with its context. CDR1 is MNHEY and CDR2 is SVGAGI in the germline V gene. Trimming pared 2 bases from V and 4 bases from J, leaving 11 bases between. This CDR3 has 14 residues. The data derive from a study of blood T cell repertoires in COVID-19. As originally analysed: Amplified reference gene primers provided the basis for estimating nucleated cell counts. The protocol was immunoSEQ multiplex PCR, while the TCRdb copy is restricted to in-frame clones and leaves out a portion. That table gives V, J and clone size, and the DNA gave D and trimming. The sample consists of about 220,000 clones, around 83% of them appearing once.

This receptor was obtained from a woman aged 80 or over with COVID-19, enrolled during active disease. V gene TRBV6-5 combines with J gene TRBJ1-1, with TRBD1 as a possible D gene (6 bases). The sequencing input was peripheral blood. The CDR3 is CASSYQGRVTEAFF. The CDR3 DNA follows: TGTGCCAGCAGTTACCAGGGGCGGGTCACTGAAGCTTTCTTT.